This T cell receptor beta chain was profiled in a study of shared clonotypes between healthy human individuals (TCRdb year 2020). Regarding the complete study: Three men and two women, aged 18 to 49 years, made up the cohort. Per donor, three plates each were used for CD4 naive and CD4 memory, two for CD8 naive, and one for CD8 memory. The study deeply sequenced blood TCR repertoires of five healthy adults to estimate repertoire size and the extent of clonotype sharing between individuals. To increase sequencing depth and limit assay-specific biases, different laboratories used diverse techniques to prepare libraries and sequence TCR repertoires. Per donor, leukapheresis produced somewhere between about 0.8 and 9 billion PBMCs.

For this chain, trimming is 3 bases at the V end and 6 bases at the J end, and the number of junction bases without a gene match is 12. The germline V gene specifies MGHRA as CDR1 and YSYEKL as CDR2. Spanning cysteine to phenylalanine, the CDR3 consists of 17 amino acids. Only the CDR3 portion is preserved as DNA: 51 bases, with reading frame beginning at the first base. The full study reports these points: When a few donors were compared, the shared fraction of clonotypes was 5% to 6.5% for naive CD4, more than 3% for naive CD8, 2% to 2.5% for memory CD4, and around 0.37% for memory CD8. Rarefaction of sorted-subset datasets indicated incomplete sequencing despite the large sequencing depth. Larger estimated clonotype richness was generally found for naive subsets than for memory subsets. Pairwise subsampling indicated that sequencing depth was expected to affect the degree of clonotype sharing among donors. Clonotypes shared by all four sorted-subset donors showed higher generation probabilities than non-shared clonotypes. Because the study included only a small number of donors, the genetic and exposure-history diversity represented was limited. Sampling was restricted to blood, and TCR repertoires in tissues likely differ from the TCR repertoires found in blood.

Regarding this clone: Its binding antigen is unknown. Base qualities are missing; no much larger clone stands one base away.

The donors were healthy, HIV-negative adults with no recently reported acute infections or vaccinations. Every donor was a Caucasian adult residing in Nashville, Tennessee, USA. CD4+ T cells were enriched by magnetic negative selection; naive cells were then positively selected on CD45RA, and the negative fraction formed the memory subset. After blood collection by leukapheresis, PBMCs were isolated using Ficoll-Histopaque density gradient centrifugation and then cryopreserved in the vapor phase of liquid nitrogen. Purity and quantity of every magnetically sorted T cell population were checked by analytical flow cytometry. Each sorted fraction had its genomic DNA isolated and then quantified by UV absorbance on a Nanodrop 2000c. TCR CDR3 regions were amplified from genomic DNA by multiplex PCR using the deep immunoSEQ assay. For each cell subset, the extracted genomic DNA was distributed evenly across all wells of several immunoSEQ 96-well plates, and each plate served as one replicate. For sorted subsets, approximately 190 ng of genomic DNA, equivalent to about 30,000 T cell genomes, went into each replicate PCR. Purified libraries were quantified with a Qubit 3.0 fluorometer, sized on a Bioanalyzer 2100, and re-quantified with the KAPA Library Quantification kit. Every immunoSEQ 96-well plate was sequenced on a separate single-read 150-cycle Illumina NextSeq 550 flow cell. In the authors' own workflow: Because only junctional sequences without quality scores were contained in the immunoSEQ output, filtering matching that applied to full-length reads could not be performed. Sequences were annotated with PyIR, a Python wrapper for IgBLAST v1.9, and V/J genes and CDR3 were assigned using IMGT germline references. Reads were removed for weak V/J assignments (E-value above 1e-6), missing CDR3, stop codons, out-of-frame junctions, or ambiguous translated residues. V3J clonotypes were defined as sequences sharing an identical inferred V gene, J gene, and CDR3 amino acid sequence. Percentage overlap between repertoires was calculated by dividing the number of shared unique clonotypes by the size of the smaller repertoire. Richness of each repertoire was evaluated using RTK rarefaction, the Chao1 estimator, and Recon v2.1 estimates of unobserved clonotypes. For all TCRbeta clonotypes obtained by the gDNA method from several donors, generation probabilities were computed with OLGA. Not all clones reach the TCRdb copy of this immuneACCESS table, which keeps in-frame sequences only. Checked studies attribute under half of the gap to unresolved V genes and leave the rest unexplained. That table gives V, J and clone size, and the DNA gave D and trimming. Counted in this sample were more than 2 million clones; over 85% of them appeared once. The ten largest clones represent under 0.15% of the sample.

The rearrangement joined TRBV4-1 to TRBJ1-1; 11 middle bases align to TRBD1. Source material: naive CD4+ T cells sorted from blood. What the cell subset or site label conveys for this sample: CD45RA+ positively selected. The sequence was collected from a man younger than 30 in good health. Here the CDR3 is given as CASSHARDRGIGAEAFF. The nucleotides read TGCGCCAGCAGCCATGCCCGGGACAGGGGGATTGGGGCTGAAGCTTTCTTT.